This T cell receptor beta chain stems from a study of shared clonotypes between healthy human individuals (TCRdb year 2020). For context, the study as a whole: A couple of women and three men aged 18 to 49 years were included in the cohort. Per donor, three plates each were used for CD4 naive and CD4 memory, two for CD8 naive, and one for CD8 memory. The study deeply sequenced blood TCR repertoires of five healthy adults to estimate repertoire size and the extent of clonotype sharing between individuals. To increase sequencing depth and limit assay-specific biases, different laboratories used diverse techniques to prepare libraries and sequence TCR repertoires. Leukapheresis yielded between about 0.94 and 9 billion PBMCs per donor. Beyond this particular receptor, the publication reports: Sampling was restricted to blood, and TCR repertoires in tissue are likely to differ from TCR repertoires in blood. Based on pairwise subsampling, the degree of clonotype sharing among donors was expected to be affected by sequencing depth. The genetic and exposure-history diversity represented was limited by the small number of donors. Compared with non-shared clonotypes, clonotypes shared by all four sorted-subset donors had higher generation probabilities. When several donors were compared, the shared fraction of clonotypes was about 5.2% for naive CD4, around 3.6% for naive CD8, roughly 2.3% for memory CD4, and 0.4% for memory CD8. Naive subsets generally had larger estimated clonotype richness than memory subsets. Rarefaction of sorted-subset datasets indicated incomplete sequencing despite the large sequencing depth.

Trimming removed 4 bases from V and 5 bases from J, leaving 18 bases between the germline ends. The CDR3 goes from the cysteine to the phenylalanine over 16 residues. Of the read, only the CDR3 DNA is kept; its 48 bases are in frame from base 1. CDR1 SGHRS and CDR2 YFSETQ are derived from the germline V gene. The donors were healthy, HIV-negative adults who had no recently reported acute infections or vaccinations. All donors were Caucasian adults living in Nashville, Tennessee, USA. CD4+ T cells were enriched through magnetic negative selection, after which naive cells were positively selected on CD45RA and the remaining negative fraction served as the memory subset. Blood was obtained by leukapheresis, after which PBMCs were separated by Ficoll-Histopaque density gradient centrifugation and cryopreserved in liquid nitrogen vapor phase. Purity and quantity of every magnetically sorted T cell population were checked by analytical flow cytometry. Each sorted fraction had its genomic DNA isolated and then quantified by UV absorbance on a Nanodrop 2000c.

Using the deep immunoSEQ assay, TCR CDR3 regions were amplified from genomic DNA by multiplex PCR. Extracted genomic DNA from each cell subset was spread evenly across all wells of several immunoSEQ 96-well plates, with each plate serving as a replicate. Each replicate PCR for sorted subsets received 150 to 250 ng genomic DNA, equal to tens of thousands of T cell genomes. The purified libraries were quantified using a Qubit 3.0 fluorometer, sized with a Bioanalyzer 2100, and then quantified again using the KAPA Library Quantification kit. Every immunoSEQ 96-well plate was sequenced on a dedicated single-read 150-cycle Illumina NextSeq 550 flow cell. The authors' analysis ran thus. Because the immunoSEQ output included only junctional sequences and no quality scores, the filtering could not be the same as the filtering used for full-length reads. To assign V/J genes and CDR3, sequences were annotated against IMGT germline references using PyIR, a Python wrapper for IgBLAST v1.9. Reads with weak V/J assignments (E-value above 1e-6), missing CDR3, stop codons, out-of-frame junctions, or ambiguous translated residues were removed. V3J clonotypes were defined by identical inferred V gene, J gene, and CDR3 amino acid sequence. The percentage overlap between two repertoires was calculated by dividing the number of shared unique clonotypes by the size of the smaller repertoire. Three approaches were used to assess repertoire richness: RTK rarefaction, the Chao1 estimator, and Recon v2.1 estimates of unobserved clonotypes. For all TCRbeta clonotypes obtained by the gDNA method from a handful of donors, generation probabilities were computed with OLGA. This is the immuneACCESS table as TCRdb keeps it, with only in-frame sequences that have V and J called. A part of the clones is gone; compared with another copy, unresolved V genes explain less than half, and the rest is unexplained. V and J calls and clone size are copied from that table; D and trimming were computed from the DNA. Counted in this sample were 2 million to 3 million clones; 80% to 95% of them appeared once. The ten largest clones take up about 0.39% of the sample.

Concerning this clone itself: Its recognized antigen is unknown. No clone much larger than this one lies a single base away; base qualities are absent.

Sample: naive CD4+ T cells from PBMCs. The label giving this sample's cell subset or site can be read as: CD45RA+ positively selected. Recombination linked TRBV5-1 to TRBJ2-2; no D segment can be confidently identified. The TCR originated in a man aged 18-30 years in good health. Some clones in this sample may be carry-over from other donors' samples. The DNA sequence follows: TGCGCCAGCAGCGCCCTCGGTAGTGTCGGAACCGGGGAGCTGTTTTTT. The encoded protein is CASSALGSVGTGELFF.